This TCR beta chain was captured by sequencing in a study of T cell repertoires in cytomegalovirus infection. Across the study: Carrying CMV and the relevant HLA type showed in public TCR beta signatures.

Whole-study findings and limits: The study found HLA-C-restricted CMV-specific TCR beta clonotypes dominating the ex vivo response.

J lost 5 bases, V lost 4 bases, and 4 bases had no gene match. Germline-derived CDR1 and CDR2 are SGHRS and YFSETQ. The length of the CDR3 is 15 residues. TCRdb reprocessed the reads via MiXCR and lists one record per CDR3 protein. The sample has 290,000 or so distinct CDR3 sequences, 25% seen once. Notes on this clonotype: Its antigen is undetermined.

Sequenced input: PBMCs. J is TRBJ2-5 and V is TRBV5-1, with TRBD2 identical over 14 bases. This TCR was sampled from a human donor in good health (CMV status not recorded). Some clones in this sample may be carry-over from other donors' samples. The CDR3 protein is CASSAGLAGEETQYF. Here the CDR3 DNA reads TGCGCCAGCAGCGCGGGACTAGCGGGGGAGGAGACCCAGTACTTC.